The T cell receptor beta chain described here comes from a study of cytotoxic CD8 clonotypes in ibrutinib-treated CLL. Study-level background: Under twelve relapsed/refractory, roughly 15 treatment-naive; about 17 IGHV unmutated. Following a median 12 months of treatment, with a range of 6 to 36, response samples were taken.

Germline V lookup: CDR1 SEHNR, CDR2 FQNEAQ (reference sequence). This CDR3 has 18 residues. J was trimmed by 4 bases and V by 5 bases; bases with no gene match: 19. Clones were sequenced by immunoSEQ multiplex PCR, and TCRdb holds only the in-frame ones, with some missing. The sample consists of approximately 150,000 clones, about 88% of them appearing once. The chain recombines TRBV7-9 with TRBJ2-7; the match to TRBD1 covers 8 bases. This clonotype originated in a human donor with chronic lymphocytic leukemia. The source material was PBMCs, sampled at disease progression, from a patient treated with ibrutinib. The CDR3 nucleotides are TGTGCCAGCAGCACGGACAGGGACCCGAGCTTCGTACTATACGAGCAGTACTTC. This encodes CASSTDRDPSFVLYEQYF.